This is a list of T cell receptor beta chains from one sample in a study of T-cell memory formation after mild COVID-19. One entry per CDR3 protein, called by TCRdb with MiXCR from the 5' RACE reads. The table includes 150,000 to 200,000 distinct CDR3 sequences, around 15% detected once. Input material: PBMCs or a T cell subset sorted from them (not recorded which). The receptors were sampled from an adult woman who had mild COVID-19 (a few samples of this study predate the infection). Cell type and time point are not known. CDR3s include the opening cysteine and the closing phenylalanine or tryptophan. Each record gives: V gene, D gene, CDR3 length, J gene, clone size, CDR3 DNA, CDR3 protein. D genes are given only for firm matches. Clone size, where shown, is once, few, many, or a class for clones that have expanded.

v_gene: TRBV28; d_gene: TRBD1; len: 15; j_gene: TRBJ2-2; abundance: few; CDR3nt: TGTGCCAGCAGTCTGCGACAGGGGGCTGCCGGGGAGCTGTTTTTT; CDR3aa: CASSLRQGAAGELFF
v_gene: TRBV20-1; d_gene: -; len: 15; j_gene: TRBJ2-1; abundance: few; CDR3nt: TGCAGTGCTAGCAATGTGGGAAGCTCCTACAATGAGCAGTTCTTC; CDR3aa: CSASNVGSSYNEQFF
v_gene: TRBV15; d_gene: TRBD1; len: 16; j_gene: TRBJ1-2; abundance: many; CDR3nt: TGTGCCACCAGCAGCGTTAGGACAGGGGGCGGCGGTGGCTACACCTTC; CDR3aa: CATSSVRTGGGGGYTF
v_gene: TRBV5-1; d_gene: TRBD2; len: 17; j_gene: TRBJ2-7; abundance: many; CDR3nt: TGCGCCAGCAGCCTATCCGGGACTAGCGGGAGCATGTACGAGCAGTACTTC; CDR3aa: CASSLSGTSGSMYEQYF
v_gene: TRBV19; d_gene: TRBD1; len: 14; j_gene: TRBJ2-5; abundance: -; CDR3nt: TGTGCCAGTAGTCCTAGAGACAGGGTTAAGACCCAGTACTTC; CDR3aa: CASSPRDRVKTQYF
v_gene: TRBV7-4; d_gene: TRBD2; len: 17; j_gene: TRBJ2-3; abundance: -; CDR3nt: TGTGCCAGCAGCTTCACGGGACTAGCGAGTAGTCCAGATACGCAGTATTTT; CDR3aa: CASSFTGLASSPDTQYF
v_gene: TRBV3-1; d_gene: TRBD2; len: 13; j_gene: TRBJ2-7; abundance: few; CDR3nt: TGTGCCAGCAGCCACGGGAGGGCGGGGGAGCAGTACTTC; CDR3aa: CASSHGRAGEQYF
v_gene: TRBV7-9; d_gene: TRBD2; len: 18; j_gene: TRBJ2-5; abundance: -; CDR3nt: TGTGCCAGCAGCTTACCCAAACGACTAGCGGGAGGGCCAGAGACCCAGTACTTC; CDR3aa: CASSLPKRLAGGPETQYF
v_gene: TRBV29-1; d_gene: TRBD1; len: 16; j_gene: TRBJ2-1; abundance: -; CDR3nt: TGCAGCGTTGAGGTGAGGACAGGGCCTTCGGTACATGAGCAGTTCTTC; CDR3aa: CSVEVRTGPSVHEQFF
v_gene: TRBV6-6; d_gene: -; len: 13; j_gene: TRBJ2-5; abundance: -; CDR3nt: -; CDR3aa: CASRRVGIGTQHF
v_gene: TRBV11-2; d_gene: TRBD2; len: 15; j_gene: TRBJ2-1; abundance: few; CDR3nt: TGTGCCAGCAGCCCCCCGGGACTAGCGGGCCATGAGCAGTTCTTC; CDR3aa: CASSPPGLAGHEQFF
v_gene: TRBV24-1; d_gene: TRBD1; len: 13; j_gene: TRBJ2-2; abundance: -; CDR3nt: TGTGCCACGGGGACAGCGAACACCGGGGAGCTGTTTTTT; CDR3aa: CATGTANTGELFF
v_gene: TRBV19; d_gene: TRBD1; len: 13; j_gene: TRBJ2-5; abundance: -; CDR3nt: TGTGCCAGTAGCCCGACAGGGCGAAAGACCCAGTACTTC; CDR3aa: CASSPTGRKTQYF
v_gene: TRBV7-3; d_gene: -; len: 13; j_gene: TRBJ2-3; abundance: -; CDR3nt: TGTGCCAGCAGTCGAACTAGCACAGATACGCAGTATTTT; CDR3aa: CASSRTSTDTQYF
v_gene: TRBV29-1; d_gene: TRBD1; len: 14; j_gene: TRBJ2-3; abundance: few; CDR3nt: TGCAGCGTTGAAGGGGACAGGCTCACAGATACGCAGTATTTT; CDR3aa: CSVEGDRLTDTQYF
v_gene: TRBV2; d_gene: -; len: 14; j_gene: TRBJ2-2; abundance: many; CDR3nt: TGTGCCAGCATAGAGCCAGGCAACACCGGGGAGCTGTTTTTT; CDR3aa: CASIEPGNTGELFF
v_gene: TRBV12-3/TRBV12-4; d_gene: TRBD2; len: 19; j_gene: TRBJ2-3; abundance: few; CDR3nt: TGTGCCAGCAGTTTCCCCTCCATCCGACTAGCGGGAGGTGCAGATACGCAGTATTTT; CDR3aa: CASSFPSIRLAGGADTQYF
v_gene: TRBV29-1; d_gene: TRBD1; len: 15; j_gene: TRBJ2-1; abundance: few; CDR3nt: TGCAGCGTTGAAGCCCCAGGACAGGGCTACAATGAGCAGTTCTTC; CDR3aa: CSVEAPGQGYNEQFF
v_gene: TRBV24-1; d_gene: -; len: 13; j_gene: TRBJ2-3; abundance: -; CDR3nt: TGTGCCACCAGTGTCCCCAGCACAGATACGCAGTATTTT; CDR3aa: CATSVPSTDTQYF
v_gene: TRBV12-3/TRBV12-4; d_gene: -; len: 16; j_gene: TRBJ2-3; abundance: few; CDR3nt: TGTGCCAGCAGTTTTTTGTCCCTAGCGCCTACAGATACGCAGTATTTT; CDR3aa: CASSFLSLAPTDTQYF
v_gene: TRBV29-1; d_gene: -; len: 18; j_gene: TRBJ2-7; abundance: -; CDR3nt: TGCAGCGTTGCGTCTGGGCCAGATCTACGTACTTTCTCCTACGAGCAGTACTTC; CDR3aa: CSVASGPDLRTFSYEQYF
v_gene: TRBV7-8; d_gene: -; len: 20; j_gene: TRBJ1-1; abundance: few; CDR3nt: TGTGCCAGCAGCTTAGCCATTACGAAGAGGGGCCCCTGGCTAAACACTGAAGCTTTCTTT; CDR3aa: CASSLAITKRGPWLNTEAFF
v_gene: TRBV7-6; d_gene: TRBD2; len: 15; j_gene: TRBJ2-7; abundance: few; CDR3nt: TGTGCCAGCAGCTCTCGAGCGGGAGTCAACGACGAGCAGTACTTC; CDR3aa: CASSSRAGVNDEQYF
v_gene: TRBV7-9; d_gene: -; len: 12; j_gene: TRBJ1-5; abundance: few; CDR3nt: TGTGCCAGCAGCTTACTGGGTCAGCCCCAGCATTTT; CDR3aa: CASSLLGQPQHF
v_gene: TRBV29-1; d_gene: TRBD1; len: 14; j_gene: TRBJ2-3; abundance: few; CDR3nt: TGCAGCGTTGATGGGACAGAAGTGTTGGATACGCAGTATTTT; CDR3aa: CSVDGTEVLDTQYF
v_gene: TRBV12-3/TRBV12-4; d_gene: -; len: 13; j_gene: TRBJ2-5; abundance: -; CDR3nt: TGTGCCAGCAGTCCCCCCAAGGTTGAGACCCAGTACTTC; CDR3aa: CASSPPKVETQYF
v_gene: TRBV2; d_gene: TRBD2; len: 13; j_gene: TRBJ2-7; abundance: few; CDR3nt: TGTGCCAGCGGAAAGCGGGAGCTCGGCGAGCAGTACTTC; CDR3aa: CASGKRELGEQYF
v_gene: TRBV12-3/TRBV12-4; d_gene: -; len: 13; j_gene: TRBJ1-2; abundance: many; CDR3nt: TGTGCCAGCAGTTTAGGCAGAAACTATGGCTACACCTTC; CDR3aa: CASSLGRNYGYTF
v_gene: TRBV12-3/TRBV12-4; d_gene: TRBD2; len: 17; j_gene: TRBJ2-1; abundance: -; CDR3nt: TGTGCCAGCAGTGTTTGGGTGACTAGCGGGAGAACCAATGAGCAGTTCTTC; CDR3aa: CASSVWVTSGRTNEQFF
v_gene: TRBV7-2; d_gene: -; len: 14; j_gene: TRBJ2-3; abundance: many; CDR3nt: TGTGCCAGCAGCCCCCGGGCAGGGAGAAATACGCAGTATTTT; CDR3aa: CASSPRAGRNTQYF
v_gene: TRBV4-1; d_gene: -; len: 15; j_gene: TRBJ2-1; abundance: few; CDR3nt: TGCGCCAGCAGCCGAGAAGAGGTCGAGGGGCGGGAGCAGTTCTTC; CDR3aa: CASSREEVEGREQFF
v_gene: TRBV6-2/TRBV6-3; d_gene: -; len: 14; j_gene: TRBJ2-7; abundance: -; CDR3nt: TGTGCCAGCATGGAACACCTACTTTCCTACGAGCAGTACTTC; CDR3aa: CASMEHLLSYEQYF
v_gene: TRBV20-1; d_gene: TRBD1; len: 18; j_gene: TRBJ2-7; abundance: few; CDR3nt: TGCAGTGCTAGAGATATCCTTTCGGACAGGGGAGTTGCATACGAGCAGTACTTC; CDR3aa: CSARDILSDRGVAYEQYF
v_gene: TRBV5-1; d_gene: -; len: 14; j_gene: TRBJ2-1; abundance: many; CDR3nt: TGCGCCAGCAGCCCGAGGGCCCCGGGCAATGAGCAGTTCTTC; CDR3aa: CASSPRAPGNEQFF
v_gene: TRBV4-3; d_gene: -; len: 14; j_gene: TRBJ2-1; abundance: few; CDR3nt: TGCGCCAGCAGCCAAGATTGGGGTTACAATGAGCAGTTCTTC; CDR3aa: CASSQDWGYNEQFF
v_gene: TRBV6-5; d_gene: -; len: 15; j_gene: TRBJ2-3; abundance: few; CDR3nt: TGTGCCAGCAGGCGCGGGACGGTGGGCACAGATACGCAGTATTTT; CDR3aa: CASRRGTVGTDTQYF
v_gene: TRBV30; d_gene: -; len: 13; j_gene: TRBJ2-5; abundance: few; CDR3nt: TGTGCCTGTTCTGGGGGTAGGGGAGAGACCCAGTACTTC; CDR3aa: CACSGGRGETQYF